This TCR beta chain was sequenced in a study of T cell clonality in common variable immunodeficiency. Germline-derived CDR1 and CDR2 are MNHEY and SVGEGT. The V gene end was trimmed by 2 bases and the J gene end by 6 bases; junction bases not matched to a gene: 5. This CDR3 region has 15 residues. This table comes from immunoSEQ multiplex PCR, and its TCRdb copy is limited to in-frame clones, with some not included. The repertoire consists of fewer than 35,000 clones, none detected only once. On this clone: Antigen unknown. The read ends 3 residues shy of where the CDR3 ends; the end is completed using the germline J gene.

General study results and limits: Reportedly, TCR beta sequences from common variable immunodeficiency showed fewer deletions and N-nucleotide insertions.

The sequence was collected from a human donor with common variable immunodeficiency. The chain has TRBV6-2 or TRBV6-3 and TRBJ2-1; 9 bases are shared with TRBD2. Sample: peripheral blood mononuclear cells. The CDR3 bases that were read are TGTGCCAGCAGTTACCTGCGGGGGGGATTCAATGAG. Its translation is CASSYLRGGFNE. Given in full, the CDR3 is CASSYLRGGFNEQFF.